The 3 T cell receptor beta chains below come from one sample, sequenced in a study of CXCR3-negative and CXCR3-positive naive CD8 T cells. Libraries of TRB cDNA were made by 5' RACE and carried UMIs. Following a re-call of the 5' RACE reads, TCRdb has one entry per CDR3 protein and lacks DNA. This listing includes tens of thousands of distinct CDR3 sequences. The material sequenced was memory CD8+ T cells from blood. The receptors originated from a human donor in good health. Some clones in this sample may be carry-over from other donors' samples.

The rearrangement joins TRBV12-3 or TRBV12-4 to TRBJ1-1; TCRdb's assignment of TRBD1 cannot be checked, as there is no DNA. CDR3 length: 15 residues. The CDR3 sequence is CASTTRTGWDTEAFF.

The CDR3 is CASSPSGGGYEQYF. The chain couples TRBV7-2 to TRBJ2-7; the TRBD2 assignment by TCRdb is unverifiable without DNA. Per the germline V gene, CDR1 is SGHTA and CDR2 is FQGNSA. The CDR3 is made up of 14 amino acids. Combining the CDR3 with reference TRBV7-2 and TRBJ2-7 gives the whole variable domain GAGVSQSPSNKVTEKGKDVELRCDPISGHTALYWYRQSLGQGLEFLIYFQGNSAPDKSGLPSDRFSAERTGGSVSTLTIQRTQQEDSAVYLCASSPSGGGYEQYFGPGTRLTVT.

The chain carries TRBV6-4 and TRBJ2-1; TCRdb's assignment of TRBD2 cannot be checked, as there is no DNA. This CDR3 contains 15 residues. Germline lookup yields CDR1 MRHNA and CDR2 SNTAGT. The CDR3 reads CASSVASGGGDEQFF.